This T cell receptor (beta chain) was identified during a study of technical replicates of blood from a few donors. Profiling relied on immunoSEQ multiplex PCR, and the TCRdb table lists in-frame clones only, not all of them. Here the sample spans about 84,000 clones, 98% being singletons. The CDR3 contains 13 residues. Deletions cut 1 base from V and 9 bases from J, with 13 bases between. In germline, CDR1 is MGHRA, CDR2 YSYEKL. The J gene is TRBJ2-7, the V gene TRBV4-1; D gene uncertain. This TCR came from a human donor in good health. The sample consisted of T cells isolated from PBMCs. CDR3 sequence (DNA): TGCGCCAGCAGCCAAGGACCCGGAACGGGGCAGTACTTC. It yields the protein CASSQGPGTGQYF.